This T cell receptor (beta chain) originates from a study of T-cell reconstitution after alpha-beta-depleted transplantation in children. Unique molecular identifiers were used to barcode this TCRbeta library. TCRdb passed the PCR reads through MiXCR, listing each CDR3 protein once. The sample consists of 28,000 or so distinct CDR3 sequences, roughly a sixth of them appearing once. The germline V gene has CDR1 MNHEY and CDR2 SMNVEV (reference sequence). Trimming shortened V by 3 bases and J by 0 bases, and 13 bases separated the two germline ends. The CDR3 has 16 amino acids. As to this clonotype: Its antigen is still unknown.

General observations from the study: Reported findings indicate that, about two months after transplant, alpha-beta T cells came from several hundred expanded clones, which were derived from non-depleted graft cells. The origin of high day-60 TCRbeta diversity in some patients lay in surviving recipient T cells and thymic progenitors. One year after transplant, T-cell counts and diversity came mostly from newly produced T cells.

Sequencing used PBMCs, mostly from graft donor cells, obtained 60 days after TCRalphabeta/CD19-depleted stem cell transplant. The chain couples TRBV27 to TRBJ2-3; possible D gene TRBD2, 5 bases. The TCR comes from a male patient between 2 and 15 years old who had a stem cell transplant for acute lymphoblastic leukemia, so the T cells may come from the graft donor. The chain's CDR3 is CASSFQRIHSTDTQYF. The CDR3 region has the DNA TGTGCCAGCAGTTTTCAGCGGATACATAGCACAGATACGCAGTATTTT.